This T cell receptor (beta chain) was sequenced in a study of T cell repertoires in cytomegalovirus infection. Study-level background: Recently identified HLA-C-restricted CMV epitopes were among the peptides used. Evidence of both CMV infection and a matching HLA type came from public TCR beta signatures.

As concerns this clonotype: As yet, its antigen is unknown.

Study-wide results and limits: HLA-C-restricted CMV clonotypes gave the most frequent clonotype in two of eight donors.

Germline V CDR1 and CDR2: LGHNA, YSLEER. CDR3 length equals 14 residues. After removal of 1 base from V and 9 bases from J, the junction contained 4 bases not matched to a gene. TCRdb re-called the reads through MiXCR, storing one row per CDR3 protein. Of around 900,000 distinct CDR3 sequences in the sample, roughly 30% were seen once. The sample consisted of cultured CD8+ T cells from PBMCs, taken from culture after CMV antigen stimulation. The genes are TRBV4-3 and TRBJ1-5; 9 bases fit TRBD1. This TCR was sampled from a human donor in good health (CMV status not recorded). Some clones in this sample may be carry-over from other donors' samples. CDR3 DNA: TGCGCCAGCAGCCAAGGGACAGGGGTTTGGCCCCAGCATTTT. This sequence encodes CASSQGTGVWPQHF.